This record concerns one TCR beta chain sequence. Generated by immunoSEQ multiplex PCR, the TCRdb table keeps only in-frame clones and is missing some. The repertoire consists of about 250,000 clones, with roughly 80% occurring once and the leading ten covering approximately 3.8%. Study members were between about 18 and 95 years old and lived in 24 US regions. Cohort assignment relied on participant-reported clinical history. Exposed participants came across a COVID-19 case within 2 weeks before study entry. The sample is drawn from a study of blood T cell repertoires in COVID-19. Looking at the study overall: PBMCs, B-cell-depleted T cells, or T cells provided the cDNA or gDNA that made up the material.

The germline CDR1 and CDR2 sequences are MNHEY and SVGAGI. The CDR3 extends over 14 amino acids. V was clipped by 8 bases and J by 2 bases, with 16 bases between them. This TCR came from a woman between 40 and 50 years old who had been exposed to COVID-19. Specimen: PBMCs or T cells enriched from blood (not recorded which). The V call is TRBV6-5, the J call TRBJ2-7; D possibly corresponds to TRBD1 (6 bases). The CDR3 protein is CASVAGQNPYEQYF. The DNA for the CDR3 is TGTGCCAGCGTGGCCGGACAGAACCCCTACGAGCAGTACTTC.